Shown below are 17 T cell receptor beta chains from a single sample sequenced in a study of T cell changes during pregnancy in multiple sclerosis. Data came from immunoSEQ multiplex PCR; TCRdb stores just in-frame clones and leaves some out. The sample lists some 100,000 clones; about 94% were seen once. The starting material was peripheral blood, obtained before pregnancy. The receptors shown here come from a female donor with multiple sclerosis, enrolled in a pregnancy study.

This clone was recorded only once. This chain connects TRBV6-1 to TRBJ2-5; 11 bases match TRBD2. Germline CDR1 is MNHNS and CDR2 is SASEGT. The CDR3 sequence is 17 residues long. V lost 3 bases, J lost 5 bases, and 11 bases stayed unmatched. The DNA of the CDR3 is TGTGCCAGCAGTGACCTTCCCTCTATAGCGGGAGGGGAGACCCAGTACTTC. This sequence encodes CASSDLPSIAGGETQYF.

This chain uses TRBV5-4 with TRBJ1-1; 10 bases match TRBD1. V was pared by 4 bases and J by 1 base, with 10 bases of the junction left unmatched. There are 17 residues in the CDR3. The germline V gene has CDR1 SGHNT and CDR2 YYREEE (reference sequence). CDR3 DNA sequence: TGTGCCAGCAGCATACCGGGACAGGGGTTGGCGAACACTGAAGCTTTCTTT. Amino acids: CASSIPGQGLANTEAFF.

This chain links TRBV10-3 with TRBJ1-2; 9 bases line up with TRBD1. This CDR3 spans 15 amino acids. CDR1 and CDR2 from the germline V gene are ENHRY and SYGVKD. Trimming took 6 bases from V and 4 from J; bases not matched to a gene: 9. DNA of the CDR3: TGTGCCATCAGCCAGACAGGGGGTGATTTCTATGGCTACACCTTC. This encodes CAISQTGGDFYGYTF.

CDR3 coding DNA: TGTGCCAGCAGTCCCTGGGCGGGAGGCCCCGCCGATGAGCAGTTCTTC. Translating gives CASSPWAGGPADEQFF. This chain joins TRBV11-2 and TRBJ2-1; 8 bases fit TRBD2. The CDR3 extends over 16 amino acids. CDR1 and CDR2 from the germline V gene are SGHAT and FQNNGV. J gave up 8 bases and V 6 bases, and 15 bases lay outside the gene matches.

The genes are TRBV19 and TRBJ2-3; 12 nucleotides align to TRBD2. The CDR3 contains 18 residues. Trimming took 3 bases from V and 2 from J; bases not matched to a gene: 9. Per the germline V gene, CDR1 is LNHDA and CDR2 is SQIVND (reference sequence). The CDR3 sequence is CASSIGLAGLWLTDTQYF. The CDR3 DNA is TGTGCCAGTAGTATCGGACTAGCGGGACTCTGGCTCACAGATACGCAGTATTTT.

This clone appeared once. The rearrangement uses TRBV29-1 and TRBJ2-1; TRBD1 matches 12 bases. CDR1 is SQVTM and CDR2 is ANQGSEA in the germline V gene. V gave up 4 bases and J gave up 8 bases; unmatched junction bases: 6. The CDR3 runs to 14 residues. The CDR3 DNA is TGCAGCGTTGTCGGGACAGGGGGCTTCGATGAGCAGTTCTTC. It yields the protein CSVVGTGGFDEQFF.

This rearrangement joins TRBV27 to TRBJ1-4; D possibly corresponds to TRBD1 (6 bases). CDR3 length: 15 amino acids. CDR1 and CDR2 (germline): MNHEY, SMNVEV (reference sequence). The germline V and J ends were trimmed by 4 bases and 1 base, with 10 bases remaining between them. This CDR3 reads CASSSAQGTNEKLFF. CDR3 DNA: TGTGCCAGCAGTTCAGCACAGGGAACTAATGAAAAACTGTTTTTT.

This clone showed up just once. V gene TRBV25-1 combines with J gene TRBJ1-1, with 12 bases aligning to TRBD1. Germline V CDR1 and CDR2: MGHDK, SYGVNS. V gave up 4 bases and J gave up 0 bases; unmatched junction bases: 9. The CDR3 is 18 amino acids. Here the CDR3 DNA reads TGTGCCAGCAGTGCCGGGACAGGGGGCGATATCATGAACACTGAAGCTTTCTTT. This codes for CASSAGTGGDIMNTEAFF.

The V call is TRBV12-2, the J call TRBJ1-5; the table's TRBD1 call for D was not verified on the DNA. TRBV12-2 is labeled a pseudogene. The CDR3 sequence is 16 residues long. The chain's CDR3 is CASRRPGQGGDQPQHF. The CDR3 coding sequence is TGTGCAAGTCGCCGGCCCGGACAGGGTGGGGATCAGCCCCAGCATTTT.

The chain links TRBV4-1 to TRBJ1-5, with D unresolved. The CDR3 consists of 14 residues. Trimming cost V 0 bases and J 0 bases, with 3 bases left between them. The germline CDR1 and CDR2 sequences are MGHRA and YSYEKL. Here the CDR3 reads CASSQDGSNQPQHF. The CDR3 bases are TGCGCCAGCAGCCAAGACGGTAGCAATCAGCCCCAGCATTTT.

The gene calls are TRBV27 and TRBJ2-3; 14 nucleotides align to TRBD2. There are 19 residues in the CDR3. Germline V CDR1 and CDR2: MNHEY, SMNVEV (reference sequence). J was trimmed by 10 bases and V by 6 bases; bases with no gene match: 21. In DNA, the CDR3 is TGTGCCAGCAGAGGGGGGCCGGGACTAGCGGGGGAAGCGGGCAATCCGCAGTATTTT. This gives the protein CASRGGPGLAGEAGNPQYF.

This rearrangement joins TRBV10-3 to TRBJ2-7, with 7 bases that match TRBD1. CDR1 is ENHRY and CDR2 is SYGVKD in the germline V gene. The CDR3 is 15 residues long. Trimming at V came to 2 bases and at J to 5 bases, leaving 9 bases not matched to a gene. The CDR3 is CAISEHLRGLNEQYF. CDR3 DNA: TGTGCCATCAGTGAGCACCTCAGGGGGTTGAACGAGCAGTACTTC.

The chain combines TRBV19 with TRBJ2-7, with 7 bases aligning to TRBD2. The CDR3 runs 13 residues. The V segment lost 4 bases and the J segment 4 bases; nucleotides outside the gene matches: 4. Germline V CDR1 and CDR2: LNHDA, SQIVND (reference sequence). The CDR3 DNA is TGTGCCAGTAGTACGGGGAGGGGTTACGAGCAGTACTTC. This translates into CASSTGRGYEQYF.

This chain connects TRBV30 to TRBJ1-2, with D unclear. V lost 0 bases to trimming and J lost 1 base, with 6 bases between them. Germline V CDR1 and CDR2: GTSNPN, SVGIG (reference sequence). The CDR3 sequence is 13 residues long. The chain's CDR3 is CAWSVRSNYGYTF. In nucleotides, the CDR3 is TGTGCCTGGAGTGTACGTAGTAACTATGGCTACACCTTC. Full variable domain (missing parts from reference TRBV30 and TRBJ1-2): SQTIHQWPATLVQPVGSPLSLECTVEGTSNPNLYWYRQAAGRGLQLLFYSVGIGQISSEVPQNLSASRPQDRQFILSSKKLLLSDSGFYLCAWSVRSNYGYTFGSGTRLTVV.

The table lists this clone with a count of one. The chain recombines TRBV19 with TRBJ1-4, with 8 nucleotides matching TRBD1. V gave up 7 bases and J gave up 8 bases; unmatched junction bases: 9. Per the germline V gene, CDR1 is LNHDA and CDR2 is SQIVND (reference sequence). This CDR3 is built from 14 residues. The CDR3 spells CASTRTGSAEKLFF. CDR3 in DNA: TGTGCCAGTACCCGGACAGGGTCCGCGGAAAAACTGTTTTTT.

The CDR3, as DNA: TGTGCCAGCAGCTCGGGACTAGCGGGTTACGAGCAGTACTTC. Protein product: CASSSGLAGYEQYF. The chain is built from TRBV5-5 and TRBJ2-7, with 12 bases identical to TRBD2. The CDR3 consists of 14 residues. After removal of 3 bases from V and 4 bases from J, the junction contained 2 bases not matched to a gene. The germline V gene encodes CDR1 SGHKS and CDR2 YYEKEE (reference sequence).

V gene TRBV30 combines with J gene TRBJ2-5, with 7 positions matching TRBD1. The trim removed 4 bases at V and 5 bases at J, leaving 7 bases unmatched. CDR3 length equals 13 residues. Germline V CDR1 and CDR2: GTSNPN, SVGIG (reference sequence). CDR3 sequence (DNA): TGTGCCTGGATCGGACAGGTGGGGGAGACCCAGTACTTC. This sequence encodes CAWIGQVGETQYF.